These T cell receptor beta chains were read from a single sample in a study of response to subunit inactivated influenza vaccine. MiXCR, applied by TCRdb to the RT-PCR reads, yields one record per CDR3 protein. There are about half a million distinct CDR3 sequences in the sample; about a tenth occur only once, and about 12% lies in the top ten. Material: PBMCs from blood, obtained roughly 6 weeks after vaccination. The receptors were sampled from a middle-aged man who received an inactivated influenza vaccine. Both conserved end residues are part of each CDR3. The D gene is left open where the match is weak. Clone size is shown for a subset of rows, as once, few, many or a class of expanded clone.

D,length,V,size,J,DNA,CDR3
.,14,TRBV5-6,few,TRBJ2-3,TGTGCCAGCAGCTTTGGGCAGGTACGAGGTACGCAGTATTTT,CASSFGQVRGTQYF
.,13,TRBV29-1,.,TRBJ2-3,TGCAGCGTTGTCCGAGGGGGCACAGATACGCAGTATTTT,CSVVRGGTDTQYF
.,14,TRBV7-2,.,TRBJ1-1,TGTGCCAGCAGCTTCGTTCAGGCGAACACTGAAGCTTTCTTT,CASSFVQANTEAFF
TRBD2,17,TRBV27,.,TRBJ2-1,TGTGCCAGCAGTCCTACTCTAGCGGGGAGCTCCTACAATGAGCAGTTCTTC,CASSPTLAGSSYNEQFF
.,15,TRBV7-2,many,TRBJ2-7,TGTGCCAGCAGCATCCTAGTTACAGGGTCTCGGGAGCAGTACTTC,CASSILVTGSREQYF
.,15,TRBV7-6,few,TRBJ2-5,TGTGCCAGCGGAAAGGGTATTACACCTAAAGAGACCCAGTACTTC,CASGKGITPKETQYF
TRBD1,17,TRBV6-2/TRBV6-3,few,TRBJ1-1,TGTGCCAGCAGTTACCCCTCGGACAGGGCTGGGAGCACTGAAGCTTTCTTT,CASSYPSDRAGSTEAFF
TRBD1,15,TRBV10-3,few,TRBJ2-3,TGTGCCACCGACAGGGACAGGCCAAGCACAGATACGCAGTATTTT,CATDRDRPSTDTQYF
.,11,TRBV29-1,.,TRBJ1-4,TGCAGCGTTGTGGTGGGGGACAAACTGTTTTTT,CSVVVGDKLFF
.,16,TRBV20-1,many,TRBJ2-1,TGCAGTGCTAGAGGTCCAGGACAGTTTGACGTGTATTGGCAGTTCTTC,CSARGPGQFDVYWQFF
TRBD1,15,TRBV5-5,few,TRBJ2-7,TGTGCCAGCAGCTTGCACGGGACAGGGCTCTACGAGCAGTACTTC,CASSLHGTGLYEQYF
TRBD1,16,TRBV7-2,few,TRBJ1-5,TGTGCCAGCAGCTTAGGGGGGACAGCAAGCAATCAGCCCCAGCATTTT,CASSLGGTASNQPQHF
TRBD1,15,TRBV6-1,few,TRBJ2-2,TGTGCCAGCAGTGGCCGGACAGGAAACACCGGGGAGCTGTTTTTT,CASSGRTGNTGELFF
TRBD1,15,TRBV20-1,.,TRBJ2-7,TGCAGTGCTAGAGAACAGGGGGCGCTTACCTACGAGCAGTACTTC,CSAREQGALTYEQYF
TRBD2,16,TRBV3-1,.,TRBJ2-2,TGTGCCAGCAGTTTCGACTTAGCGGGCCTCACCGGGGAGCTGTTTTTT,CASSFDLAGLTGELFF
.,13,TRBV7-3,.,TRBJ2-1,TGTGCCAGCAGCTTAACGTTAAAGAATGAGCAGTTCTTC,CASSLTLKNEQFF
.,14,TRBV5-1,many,TRBJ2-5,TGCGCCAGCAGCCCACAGGGGCGGGGAGAGACCCAGTACTTC,CASSPQGRGETQYF
.,13,TRBV20-1,many,TRBJ1-1,TGCAGTGCCCGGGACACCTTGAACACTGAAGCTTTCTTT,CSARDTLNTEAFF
.,13,TRBV12-3/TRBV12-4,few,TRBJ1-1,TGTGCCAGCTGGACCCAGGGAAACACTGAAGCTTTCTTT,CASWTQGNTEAFF
.,15,TRBV3-1,.,TRBJ1-2,TGTGCCAGCAGCCTACAAACGGGGGGGCGGCACGGCTACACCTTC,CASSLQTGGRHGYTF
TRBD2,14,TRBV29-1,many,TRBJ2-7,TGCAGCGTGGACACCGGGACTAGCGGGGACGAGCAGTACTTC,CSVDTGTSGDEQYF
TRBD1,12,TRBV5-1,few,TRBJ1-2,TGCGCCAGCAGCGAGGGGGCCCGTGGCTACACCTTC,CASSEGARGYTF
.,14,TRBV15,.,TRBJ2-7,TGTGCCACCAGCAGAGATTTCCAGGGGTGGGAGCAGTACTTC,CATSRDFQGWEQYF
.,12,TRBV27,many,TRBJ2-1,TGTGCCAGCAGTTTAGGGGGCTGGGAGCAGTTCTTC,CASSLGGWEQFF
.,17,TRBV7-9,few,TRBJ2-7,TGTGCCAGCAGCTTCAGTAGGGGAACCCATCTCTCCTACGAGCAGTACTTC,CASSFSRGTHLSYEQYF
.,16,TRBV27,many,TRBJ1-1,TGTGCCAGCAGCCCAGGGCAGGGTGTCGGGAACACTGAAGCTTTCTTT,CASSPGQGVGNTEAFF
TRBD2,18,TRBV4-2,few,TRBJ2-7,TGTGCCAGCAGTGACAGGATCGGAGCGGGAGGGAACTCCTACGAGCAGTACTTC,CASSDRIGAGGNSYEQYF
TRBD2,15,TRBV12-3/TRBV12-4,.,TRBJ2-7,TGTGCCAGCAGTTTAACCCCGGCTAGCGGGAGTGAGCAGTACTTC,CASSLTPASGSEQYF
.,13,TRBV28,few,TRBJ2-5,TGTGCCACCTATGACGGAGGGAAGGGGACCCAGTACTTC,CATYDGGKGTQYF
TRBD2,18,TRBV6-5,few,TRBJ2-2,TGTGCCAGCAGTTACGTGGGTAGCGGGAGGGCCATCGGCGGGGAGCTGTTTTTT,CASSYVGSGRAIGGELFF
TRBD2,15,TRBV28,few,TRBJ2-1,TGTGCCAGCAGTTTACAGCGGGAAGTCTACAATGAGCAGTTCTTC,CASSLQREVYNEQFF
.,14,TRBV12-3/TRBV12-4,many,TRBJ2-1,TGTGCCAGCAGTTTGTCGCTAGCTATCAATGAGCAGTTCTTC,CASSLSLAINEQFF
TRBD2,16,TRBV15,.,TRBJ2-1,TGTGCCACCAGCAGAGACCCGCCAACTAGCGGCAATGAGCAGTTCTTC,CATSRDPPTSGNEQFF
.,16,TRBV11-2,few,TRBJ1-3,TGTGCCAGCAGCTCAACGAAGGGTATTCGCGGAAACACCATATATTTT,CASSSTKGIRGNTIYF
TRBD1,14,TRBV6-5,.,TRBJ2-7,TGTGCCAGCAGTTCGGACAGGGTGTCCTACGAGCAGTACTTC,CASSSDRVSYEQYF
.,15,TRBV28,.,TRBJ2-5,TGTGCCAGCAGATGGCAGGGGACCCTCGGAGAGACCCAGTACTTC,CASRWQGTLGETQYF
.,13,TRBV18,.,TRBJ2-3,TGTGCCAGCTCACCAACGGGAACCCTGATGCAGTATTTT,CASSPTGTLMQYF